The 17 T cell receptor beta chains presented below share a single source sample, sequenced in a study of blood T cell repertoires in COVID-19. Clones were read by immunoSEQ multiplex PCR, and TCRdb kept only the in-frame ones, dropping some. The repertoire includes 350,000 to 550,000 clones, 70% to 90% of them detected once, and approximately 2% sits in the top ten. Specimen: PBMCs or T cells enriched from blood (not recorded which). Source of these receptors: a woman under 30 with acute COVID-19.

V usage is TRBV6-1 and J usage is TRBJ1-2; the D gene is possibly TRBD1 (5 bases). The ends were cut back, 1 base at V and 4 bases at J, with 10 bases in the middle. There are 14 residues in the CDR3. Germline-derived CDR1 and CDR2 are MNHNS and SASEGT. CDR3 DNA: TGTGCCAGCAGTGAAGTCCAGGGCTTCTATGGCTACACCTTC. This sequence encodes CASSEVQGFYGYTF.

As DNA, the CDR3 is TGTGCCAGCAGCCAAGACAGGGTAACCTACGAGCAGTACTTC. Its protein product is CASSQDRVTYEQYF. The V and J genes are TRBV6-5 and TRBJ2-7, with 7 bases matching TRBD1. The germline CDR1 and CDR2 sequences are MNHEY and SVGAGI. CDR3 length: 14 residues. Trimming took 6 bases from V and 2 from J; bases not matched to a gene: 7.

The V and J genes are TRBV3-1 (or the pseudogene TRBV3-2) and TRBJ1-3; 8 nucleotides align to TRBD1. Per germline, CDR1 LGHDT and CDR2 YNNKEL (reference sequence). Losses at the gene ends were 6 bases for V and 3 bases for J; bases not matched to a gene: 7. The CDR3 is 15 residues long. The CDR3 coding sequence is TGTGCCAGCAGAAGACAGGGGATTCGTGGAAACACCATATATTTT. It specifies CASRRQGIRGNTIYF.

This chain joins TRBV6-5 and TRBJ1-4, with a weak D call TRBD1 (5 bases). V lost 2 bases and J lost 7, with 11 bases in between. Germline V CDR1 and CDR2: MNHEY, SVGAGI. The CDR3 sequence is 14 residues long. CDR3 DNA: TGTGCCAGCAGTTACAATCAGGGTAGTGAAAAACTGTTTTTT. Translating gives CASSYNQGSEKLFF.

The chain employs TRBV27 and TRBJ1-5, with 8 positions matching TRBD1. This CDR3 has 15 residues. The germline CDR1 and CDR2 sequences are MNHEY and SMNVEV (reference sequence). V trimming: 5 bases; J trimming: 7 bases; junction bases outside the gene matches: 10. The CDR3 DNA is TGTGCCAGCAGTCCACGACAGGGGCCGGGGCAGCCCCAGCATTTT. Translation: CASSPRQGPGQPQHF.

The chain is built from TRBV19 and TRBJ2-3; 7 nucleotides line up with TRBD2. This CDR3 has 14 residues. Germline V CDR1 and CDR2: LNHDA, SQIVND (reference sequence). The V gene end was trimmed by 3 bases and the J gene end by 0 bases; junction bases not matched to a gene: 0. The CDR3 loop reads CASSMGGSTDTQYF. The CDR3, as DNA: TGTGCCAGTAGTATGGGGGGGAGCACAGATACGCAGTATTTT.

CDR3 protein: CASSERGTGASIEAFF. The CDR3 coding sequence is TGTGCCAGCAGTGAACGAGGGACAGGGGCGTCGATAGAAGCTTTCTTT. The chain recombines TRBV6-1 with TRBJ1-1; 10 bases align to TRBD1. With 2 bases clipped from V and 8 bases from J, the junction kept 11 bases outside the gene matches. The CDR3 loop spans 16 amino acids. The germline CDR1 and CDR2 sequences are MNHNS and SASEGT.

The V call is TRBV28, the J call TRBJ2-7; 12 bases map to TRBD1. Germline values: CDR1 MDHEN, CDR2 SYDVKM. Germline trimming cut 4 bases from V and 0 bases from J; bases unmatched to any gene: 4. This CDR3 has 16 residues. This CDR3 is CASSSGTGGLSYEQYF. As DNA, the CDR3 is TGTGCCAGCAGTTCAGGGACAGGGGGCCTCTCCTACGAGCAGTACTTC.

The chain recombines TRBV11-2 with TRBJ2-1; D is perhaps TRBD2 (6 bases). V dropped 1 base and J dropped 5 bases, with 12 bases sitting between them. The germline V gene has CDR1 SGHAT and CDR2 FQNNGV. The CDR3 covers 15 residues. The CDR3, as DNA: TGTGCCAGCAGCTTAGCTATCGGGAGAAACAATGAGCAGTTCTTC. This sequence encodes CASSLAIGRNNEQFF.

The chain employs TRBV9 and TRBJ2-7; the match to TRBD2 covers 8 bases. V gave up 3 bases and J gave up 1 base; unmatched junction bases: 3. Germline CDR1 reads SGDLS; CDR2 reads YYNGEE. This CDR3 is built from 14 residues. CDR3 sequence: CASSEREWSYEQYF. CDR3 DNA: TGTGCCAGCAGCGAGCGGGAGTGGTCCTACGAGCAGTACTTC.

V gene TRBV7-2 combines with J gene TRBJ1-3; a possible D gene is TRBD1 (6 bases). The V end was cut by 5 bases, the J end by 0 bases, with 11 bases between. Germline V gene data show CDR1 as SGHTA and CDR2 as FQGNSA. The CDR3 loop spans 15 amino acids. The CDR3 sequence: CASSADRYSGNTIYF. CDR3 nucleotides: TGTGCCAGCAGCGCAGACAGGTACTCTGGAAACACCATATATTTT.

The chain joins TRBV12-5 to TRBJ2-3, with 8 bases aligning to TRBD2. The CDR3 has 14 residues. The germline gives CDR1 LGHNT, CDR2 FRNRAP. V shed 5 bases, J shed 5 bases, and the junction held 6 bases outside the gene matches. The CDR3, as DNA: TGTGCTAGTGGTGGGGCGACTAGCGTAGATACGCAGTATTTT. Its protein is CASGGATSVDTQYF.

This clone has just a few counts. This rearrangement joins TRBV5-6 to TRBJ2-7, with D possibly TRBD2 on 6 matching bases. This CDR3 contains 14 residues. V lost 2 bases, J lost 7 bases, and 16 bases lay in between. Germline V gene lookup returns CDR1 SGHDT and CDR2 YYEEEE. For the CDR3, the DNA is TGTGCCAGCAGCTTAGGGACTCCGCTAGGAGAGCAGTACTTC. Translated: CASSLGTPLGEQYF.

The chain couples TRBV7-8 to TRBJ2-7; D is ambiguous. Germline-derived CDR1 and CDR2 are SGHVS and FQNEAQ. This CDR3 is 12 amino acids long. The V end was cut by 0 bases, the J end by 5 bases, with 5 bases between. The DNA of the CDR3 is TGTGCCAGCAGCTTAGCCTTAAACGAGCAGTACTTC. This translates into CASSLALNEQYF.

The CDR3 nucleotides read TGTGCCACCAGTGAGCCGCAGGGACTTCCCTACGAGCAGTACTTC. Protein sequence: CATSEPQGLPYEQYF. The V and J genes are TRBV24-1 and TRBJ2-7, with D possibly TRBD2 on 6 matching bases. This CDR3 region has 15 residues. V was trimmed by 4 bases and J by 2 bases, leaving 14 bases between them. In germline, CDR1 is KGHDR, CDR2 SFDVKD.

CDR3 amino acids: CASSPNNSPLHF. CDR3 bases: TGTGCCAGCAGCCCTAACAATTCACCCCTCCACTTT. J is TRBJ1-6 and V is TRBV7-9; D call uncertain. Germline CDR1 is SEHNR and CDR2 is FQNEAQ (reference sequence). The ends were cut back, 5 bases at V and 7 bases at J, with 6 bases in the middle. The CDR3 consists of 12 residues.

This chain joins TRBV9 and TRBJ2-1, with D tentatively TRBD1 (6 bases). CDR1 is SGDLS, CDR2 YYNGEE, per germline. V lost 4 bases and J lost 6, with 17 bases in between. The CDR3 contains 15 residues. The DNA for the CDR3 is TGTGCCAGCAGCACAGGACAGTCATCGTCCAATGAGCAGTTCTTC. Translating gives CASSTGQSSSNEQFF.